A single sample is the source of the 14 T cell receptor beta chains below, sequenced in a study of molecular identifiers for immune sequencing clone quantification. Each CDR3 protein gets one entry after TCRdb re-called the PCR reads with MiXCR. This table holds fewer than 350,000 distinct CDR3 sequences, roughly 24% found once. Sequenced sample: naive CD8+ T cells from blood, with Jurkat cell RNA spiked in. Sample subset: FACS-sorted CD8+CD4-CCR7+CD45RA+ naive T cells. Source of these receptors: a human donor in good health. Some libraries in this study had Jurkat cell RNA spiked in.

This clonotype was found many times. The chain joins TRBV6-2 or TRBV6-3 to TRBJ2-1, with 7 positions matching TRBD1. The V gene end was trimmed by 6 bases and the J gene end by 0 bases; junction bases not matched to a gene: 8. There are 16 residues in the CDR3. Germline lookup yields CDR1 MNHEY and CDR2 SVGEGT. The DNA of the CDR3 is TGTGCCAGCAGAACTGCCCGGGACAGCTCCTACAATGAGCAGTTCTTC. Its translation is CASRTARDSSYNEQFF.

This clonotype came up once. This may stem from a read error, because a much larger clone lies one nucleotide away. The chain has TRBV12-3 or TRBV12-4 and TRBJ1-6; perhaps TRBD1 as D (5 bases). V was cut by 6 bases and J by 8 bases, with 17 bases left in between. The CDR3 contains 15 residues. CDR3 in DNA: TGTGCCAGCAGACCGTCGGGACCCGATTATTCACCCCTCCACTTT. Residues: CASRPSGPDYSPLHF.

In this sample, this clonotype turned up a few times. The chain combines TRBV25-1 with TRBJ2-1; 7 bases are shared with TRBD1. Germline CDR1 MGHDK, CDR2 SYGVNS. This CDR3 is 18 amino acids long. With 2 bases clipped from V and 4 bases from J, the junction kept 14 bases outside the gene matches. CDR3 amino acids: CASSERGLRRGGYNEQFF. The CDR3 coding sequence is TGTGCCAGCAGTGAAAGGGGGCTGCGCCGAGGAGGATACAATGAGCAGTTCTTC.

About this clonotype: A much larger clone lies one base from this, so it may be a read error. The J gene is TRBJ1-2, the V gene TRBV13, with D perhaps matching TRBD1 (6 bases). This CDR3 is 15 amino acids long. Trimming took 6 bases from V and 1 from J, leaving 15 bases between them. The germline gives CDR1 PRHDT, CDR2 FYEKMQ (reference sequence). The CDR3 spells CASSLMQGHNYGYTF. The CDR3 nucleotides read TGTGCCAGCAGTTTAATGCAGGGACATAACTATGGCTACACCTTC.

This chain links TRBV29-1 with TRBJ2-1; D unresolved. With 7 bases removed from V and 8 bases from J, the gap between germline ends came to 18 bases. The CDR3 has 13 amino acids. Germline CDR1 and CDR2: SQVTM and ANQGSEA. The chain's CDR3 is CSAEARAPDEQFF. The CDR3 DNA follows: TGCAGCGCCGAGGCCAGAGCCCCCGATGAGCAGTTCTTC.

Comments on this clonotype: A much larger clone differs by one base, so this may be a read error. In DNA form, the CDR3 reads TGTGCCAGCAGCCTAGGGTACTCTGGGGCCGACGTCCTGACTTTC. Amino acid sequence: CASSLGYSGADVLTF. This sequence joins TRBV13 and TRBJ2-6; TRBD1 is a possible D gene (5 bases). Germline V gene data show CDR1 as PRHDT and CDR2 as FYEKMQ (reference sequence). The CDR3 is 15 amino acids. The full variable domain, rest sourced from reference TRBV13 and TRBJ2-6, is AAGVIQSPRHLIKEKRETATLKCYPIPRHDTVYWYQQGPGQDPQFLISFYEKMQSDKGSIPDRFSAQQFSDYHSELNMSSLELGDSALYFCASSLGYSGADVLTFGAGSRLTVL.

This clonotype was picked up many times. The CDR3 region is CSGRGLPNYLTDTQYF. As DNA, the CDR3 is TGCAGCGGTAGGGGTTTGCCGAATTATCTCACAGATACGCAGTATTTT. V and J are TRBV29-1 and TRBJ2-3, with D perhaps TRBD1 (5 bases). Trimming cost V 7 bases and J 2 bases, with 22 bases left between them. CDR3 length: 16 amino acids. CDR1 SQVTM and CDR2 ANQGSEA come from the germline V gene.

A note on this clonotype: The final CDR3 position lacks the conserved phenylalanine or tryptophan, pointing to a likely read error. The chain employs TRBV28 and TRBJ1-1; 7 bases line up with TRBD1. The CDR3 loop spans 14 amino acids. Per germline, CDR1 MDHEN and CDR2 SYDVKM. J was trimmed by 4 bases and V by 3 bases; bases with no gene match: 5. This CDR3 reads CASSLAAGGTEAFL. The DNA of the CDR3 is TGTGCCAGCAGTTTGGCGGCAGGGGGCACTGAAGCTTTCCTT.

This clonotype has more than one count but fewer than ten. V is TRBV7-9 and J is TRBJ2-7; D possibly corresponds to TRBD1 (5 bases). In germline, CDR1 is SEHNR, CDR2 FQNEAQ (reference sequence). The length of the CDR3 is 14 residues. V gave up 3 bases and J gave up 5 bases, with 14 bases separating them. CDR3 region: CASSFPHRYHEQYF. The CDR3 DNA sequence: TGTGCCAGCAGCTTTCCTCACAGGTATCACGAGCAGTACTTC.

Concerning this clonotype: Given the absence of the conserved phenylalanine or tryptophan at the CDR3 end, a read error is likely. This chain joins TRBV20-1 and TRBJ1-2; TRBD1 is a possible D gene (6 bases). This CDR3 contains 16 residues. V shed 7 bases and J shed 5 bases, with 26 bases lying between them. Germline-derived CDR1 and CDR2 are DFQATT and SNEGSKA (reference sequence). CDR3 sequence reads: CSGGQLSFAIRYGYTL. DNA for the CDR3: TGCAGTGGAGGACAGTTAAGTTTCGCTATACGGTATGGCTACACCCTC.

In this sample, this clonotype turned up a few times. The V gene is TRBV28, the J gene TRBJ2-5; TRBD2 aligns across 7 bases. Germline-derived CDR1 and CDR2 are MDHEN and SYDVKM. Trimming at V came to 4 bases and at J to 3 bases, leaving 20 bases not matched to a gene. This CDR3 has 19 amino acids. The CDR3 loop reads CASSSTPRLSGYVEETQYF. CDR3 in DNA: TGTGCCAGCAGTTCCACCCCCCGACTTAGCGGGTACGTTGAAGAGACCCAGTACTTC. The full variable domain, in which reference TRBV28 and TRBJ2-5 provide the parts outside the CDR3, is DVKVTQSSRYLVKRTGEKVFLECVQDMDHENMFWYRQDPGLGLRLIYFSYDVKMKEKGDIPEGYSVSREKKERFSLILESASTNQTSMYLCASSSTPRLSGYVEETQYFGPGTRLLVL.

Concerning this clonotype: Given a much more abundant clone one base away, this may be a read error. CDR3 nucleotides: TGTGCTAGTGGTCTATGGACAGCGCCGGCGATCGCTGAAGCTTTCTTT. Protein product: CASGLWTAPAIAEAFF. The chain is built from TRBV12-5 and TRBJ1-1; TRBD1 might be the D (6 bases). The V end lost 5 bases, the J end lost 6 bases, and 22 bases lay between the germline ends. The germline V gene encodes CDR1 LGHNT and CDR2 FRNRAP. The CDR3 consists of 16 residues.

The table lists this clonotype with a few counts. The chain employs TRBV27 and TRBJ2-3; D perhaps matches TRBD2 (6 bases). The germline V and J ends were trimmed by 4 bases and 0 bases, with 11 bases remaining between them. This CDR3 has 15 residues. Per germline, CDR1 MNHEY and CDR2 SMNVEV (reference sequence). The CDR3 bases are TGTGCCAGCAGTTCCCAGGAGGGAAGCACAGATACGCAGTATTTT. Its translation: CASSSQEGSTDTQYF.

CDR3 DNA sequence: TGTGCCAGCAGCTTACGACCTAGCGGGAGTTCGAAGACCCAGTACTTC. It codes for CASSLRPSGSSKTQYF. J is TRBJ2-5 and V is TRBV11-3, with 10 positions matching TRBD2. The CDR3 totals 16 residues. The junction had 9 bases not matched to a gene; V was cut back by 2 bases and J by 6 bases. Germline loops: CDR1 SGHNT, CDR2 YENEEA.